This T cell receptor (beta chain) was captured by sequencing in a study of breast tumors, draining lymph nodes, adjacent tissues. Study-wide points: Tumors had less TCR diversity than lymph nodes, more than nontumor tissue. Compared with basal-like, luminal-like tumors shared significantly more repertoire with nontumor tissue.

Trimming took off 6 bases at V and 0 bases at J, with 14 bases between the two ends. This CDR3 is 15 amino acids long. CDR1 is MNHNS and CDR2 is SASEGT in the germline V gene. In regard to this clonotype: Antigen unknown.

MiXCR was run by TCRdb on the multiplex PCR reads, yielding one entry per CDR3 protein. The data show tens of thousands of distinct CDR3 sequences, under 45% seen once. The specimen was breast tumor tissue. The TCR was taken from a female donor with breast cancer. Some clones in this sample may be carry-over from other donors' samples. The chain carries TRBV6-1 and TRBJ1-1; TRBD1 might be the D (5 bases). In nucleotides, the CDR3 is TGTGCCAGCAGGGCCGGGACTGCGATGAACACTGAAGCTTTCTTT. Translated, it gives CASRAGTAMNTEAFF.